These 27 T cell receptor beta chains came from one sample sequenced in a study of T-cell memory formation after mild COVID-19 listed by TCRdb under 2021. The library was made by 5' RACE. Sequencing instrument: Illumina NovaSeq 6000. TCRdb trimmed public reads at Q25 via fastp, called clones via MiXCR and kept in-frame beta chains. Rows matching on CDR3 protein sequence are summarized as one entry with the most common DNA and genes. The sample data list around 82,000 distinct CDR3 sequences, and around 13% of these were observed just once. Jointly, the top ten make up 40% to 45% of the sample. Sequencing used PBMCs or a T cell subset sorted from them (not recorded which). The receptors were gathered from a man between 18 and 35 years old who had mild COVID-19 (a few samples of this study predate the infection). The sample titles of this study are shuffled in the database, so cell type and time point are left out; the donor was told from shared clones.

This clonotype was seen only a few times. The rearrangement joins TRBV30 to TRBJ2-7; D is unresolved. Germline V lookup: CDR1 GTSNPN, CDR2 SVGIG (reference sequence). The CDR3 loop spans 9 amino acids. V was pared by 8 bases and J by 4 bases, with 6 bases between. As DNA, the CDR3 is TGTGCCACGGTATACGAGCAGTACTTC. Its translation: CATVYEQYF. The full variable domain, completed using reference TRBV30 and TRBJ2-7, is SQTIHQWPATLVQPVGSPLSLECTVEGTSNPNLYWYRQAAGRGLQLLFYSVGIGQISSEVPQNLSASRPQDRQFILSSKKLLLSDSGFYLCATVYEQYFGPGTRLTVT.

This clonotype appeared many times. V gene TRBV5-1 combines with J gene TRBJ1-1; D gene ambiguous. Per the germline V gene, CDR1 is SGHRS and CDR2 is YFSETQ. The germline V and J ends were trimmed by 2 bases and 1 base, with 6 bases remaining between them. The CDR3 is 13 residues long. In DNA form, the CDR3 reads TGCGCCAGCAGCTTCAGGAAGAACACTGAAGCTTTCTTT. This sequence encodes CASSFRKNTEAFF. Full variable domain (missing parts from reference TRBV5-1 and TRBJ1-1): KAGVTQTPRYLIKTRGQQVTLSCSPISGHRSVSWYQQTPGQGLQFLFEYFSETQRNKGNFPGRFSGRQFSNSRSEMNVSTLELGDSALYLCASSFRKNTEAFFGQGTRLTVV.

This clonotype appeared a few times. The chain has TRBV7-3 and TRBJ2-3; TRBD2 matches 7 bases. V was pared by 1 base and J by 2 bases, with 9 bases of the junction left unmatched. The CDR3 consists of 17 residues. Germline CDR1 is SGHTA and CDR2 is FQGTGA. DNA for the CDR3: TGTGCCAGCAGCTTAAAGGGCCTAGCGGAGACCACAGATACGCAGTATTTT. It is translated as CASSLKGLAETTDTQYF.

This clonotype has more than one count but fewer than ten. The CDR3 sequence is CASRRTPRTTDTQYF. Written as DNA, the CDR3 is TGTGCCAGCAGACGGACACCAAGAACGACAGATACGCAGTATTTT. The chain links TRBV5-5 to TRBJ2-3, with D maybe TRBD1 (5 bases). Germline V CDR1 and CDR2: SGHKS, YYEKEE (reference sequence). V was pared by 5 bases and J by 3 bases, with 16 bases between. The CDR3 totals 15 residues. The full variable domain, completed using reference TRBV5-5 and TRBJ2-3, is DAGVTQSPTHLIKTRGQQVTLRCSPISGHKSVSWYQQVLGQGPQFIFQYYEKEERGRGNFPDRFSARQFPNYSSELNVNALLLGDSALYLCASRRTPRTTDTQYFGPGTRLTVL.

The chain joins TRBV28 to TRBJ2-5; TRBD2 agrees at 8 bases. Germline values: CDR1 MDHEN, CDR2 SYDVKM. There are 15 residues in the CDR3. V dropped 5 bases and J dropped 2; count of bases not matched to a gene: 7. The DNA for the CDR3 is TGTGCCAGCAGTCGGGACCGGGGGGGACAAGAGACCCAGTACTTC. Translating it yields CASSRDRGGQETQYF.

This clonotype was counted only a few times. The chain recombines TRBV6-5 with TRBJ1-1; 8 nucleotides align to TRBD1. V shed 7 bases, J shed 11 bases, and the junction held 12 bases outside the gene matches. This CDR3 has 13 amino acids. Germline V gives CDR1 MNHEY, CDR2 SVGAGI. CDR3 sequence: CASTGTGGVGAFF. The CDR3 coding sequence is TGTGCCAGCACCGGGACAGGTGGGGTAGGGGCTTTCTTT.

There are a few counts of this clonotype. The chain has TRBV5-1 and TRBJ2-7; no firm D call. V was cut by 1 base and J by 5 bases, with 4 bases left in between. The length of the CDR3 is 11 residues. Germline V gives CDR1 SGHRS, CDR2 YFSETQ. CDR3 region: CASSLNHEQYF. In DNA, the CDR3 is TGCGCCAGCAGCTTGAACCACGAGCAGTACTTC.

V usage is TRBV4-2 and J usage is TRBJ2-2; D may be TRBD1 (6 bases). Germline V gene lookup returns CDR1 LGHNA and CDR2 YNFKEQ. Trimming removed 1 base at V and 6 bases at J, with 6 bases between. The CDR3 runs 13 residues. The CDR3 spells CASSQAGAGELFF. The CDR3 DNA follows: TGTGCCAGCAGCCAAGCAGGGGCCGGGGAGCTGTTTTTT.

This clonotype turned up a few times. J is TRBJ1-1 and V is TRBV6-5; possibly TRBD1 for D (5 bases). Trimming removed 0 bases from V and 5 bases from J, with 16 bases in between. The CDR3 has 16 amino acids. Germline V gene data show CDR1 as MNHEY and CDR2 as SVGAGI. CDR3 sequence reads: CASSYSNPGEGTEAFF. The CDR3 bases are TGTGCCAGCAGTTACTCGAACCCGGGGGAGGGTACTGAAGCTTTCTTT.

This chain joins TRBV7-9 and TRBJ2-3; tentatively, D is TRBD1 or TRBD2 (5 bases each). The CDR3 covers 14 residues. Germline V lookup: CDR1 SEHNR, CDR2 FQNEAQ (reference sequence). The germline V and J ends were trimmed by 7 bases and 2 bases, with 13 bases remaining between them. In DNA form, the CDR3 reads TGTGCCAGCACGGGGACGGAGTACACAGATACGCAGTATTTT. As protein: CASTGTEYTDTQYF.

The chain is built from TRBV7-8 and TRBJ2-2; 7 positions match TRBD1. This CDR3 region has 15 residues. V was clipped by 4 bases and J by 2 bases; unmatched bases: 4. CDR1 is SGHVS and CDR2 is FQNEAQ in the germline V gene. This CDR3 reads CASSSGTANTGELFF. CDR3 DNA: TGTGCCAGCAGCTCCGGGACAGCCAACACCGGGGAGCTGTTTTTT.

This clonotype was observed many times. The chain carries TRBV29-1 and TRBJ2-1; D perhaps matches TRBD2 (5 bases). Trimming cost V 1 base and J 7 bases, with 11 bases left between them. This CDR3 contains 13 residues. CDR1 and CDR2 from the germline V gene are SQVTM and ANQGSEA. In DNA, the CDR3 is TGCAGCGTTGAAGTAACCTCGGGGAATGAGCAGTTCTTC. The encoded protein is CSVEVTSGNEQFF.

This chain uses TRBV28 with TRBJ2-3; D unclear. Trimming removed 3 bases at V and 1 base at J, with 14 bases between. The CDR3 is 16 residues long. Germline lookup yields CDR1 MDHEN and CDR2 SYDVKM. The CDR3 DNA reads TGTGCCAGCAGTTTCTCACACCCTCGGGGCACAGATACGCAGTATTTT. Encoded protein: CASSFSHPRGTDTQYF. The whole variable domain, remainder taken from reference TRBV28 and TRBJ2-3, is DVKVTQSSRYLVKRTGEKVFLECVQDMDHENMFWYRQDPGLGLRLIYFSYDVKMKEKGDIPEGYSVSREKKERFSLILESASTNQTSMYLCASSFSHPRGTDTQYFGPGTRLTVL.

This clonotype was observed a handful of times. The J gene is TRBJ2-3, the V gene TRBV12-3 or TRBV12-4; a weak D match, TRBD1 (5 bases). The CDR3 runs to 15 residues. V gave up 1 base and J gave up 2 bases, with 10 bases separating them. CDR3 DNA sequence: TGTGCCAGCAGTTTAGGGCTCAGGGACACAGATACGCAGTATTTT. Translated: CASSLGLRDTDTQYF.

In this sample, this clonotype turned up a few times. The genes are TRBV6-6 and TRBJ1-3; D call uncertain. CDR1 is MNHNY, CDR2 SVGAGI, per germline (reference sequence). This CDR3 is built from 14 residues. V was cut by 6 bases and J by 0 bases, with 9 bases left in between. The CDR3 spells CASSASGSGNTIYF. Here the CDR3 DNA reads TGTGCCAGCAGCGCCTCGGGCTCTGGAAACACCATATATTTT.

This clonotype was counted at least ten times. The rearrangement uses TRBV7-2 and TRBJ2-1, with 13 bases that match TRBD2. V was pared by 4 bases and J by 5 bases, with 2 bases of the junction left unmatched. The CDR3 sequence is 15 residues long. Germline V gives CDR1 SGHTA, CDR2 FQGNSA. The CDR3 protein is CASSWGLAGNNEQFF. CDR3 DNA: TGTGCCAGCAGCTGGGGACTAGCGGGGAACAATGAGCAGTTCTTC.

A few counts support this clonotype. V gene TRBV7-3 combines with J gene TRBJ2-3, with D possibly TRBD1 on 6 matching bases. V was pared by 2 bases and J by 3 bases, with 12 bases between. The CDR3 has 15 amino acids. Per germline, CDR1 SGHTA and CDR2 FQGTGA. The CDR3 nucleotides are TGTGCCAGCAGCTTAGCCCACAGGGAGACAGATACGCAGTATTTT. Encoded protein: CASSLAHRETDTQYF.

V gene TRBV4-1 combines with J gene TRBJ2-2; TRBD1 might be the D (6 bases). This CDR3 contains 15 residues. V shed 4 bases and J shed 4 bases, with 13 bases lying between them. Per the germline V gene, CDR1 is MGHRA and CDR2 is YSYEKL. The CDR3 loop reads CASSPRDTPTGELFF. The CDR3 DNA reads TGCGCCAGCAGCCCTCGGGACACTCCCACCGGGGAGCTGTTTTTT.

This clonotype was seen more than once but under ten times. The chain joins TRBV12-3 or TRBV12-4 to TRBJ1-1; unclear D gene. The CDR3 totals 12 residues. The V end lost 3 bases, the J end lost 7 bases, and 9 bases lay between the germline ends. The DNA for the CDR3 is TGTGCCAGCAGTTTTGTCCTCCGTGAAGCTTTCTTT. This sequence encodes CASSFVLREAFF.

This clonotype has just a few counts. The V gene is TRBV15, the J gene TRBJ2-5; TRBD1 agrees at 7 bases. The CDR3 sequence is 15 residues long. Germline assignment: CDR1 LNHNV and CDR2 YYDKDF (reference sequence). V lost 4 bases to trimming and J lost 3 bases; unmatched junction nucleotides: 8. In DNA, the CDR3 is TGTGCCACCAGCATACTGGGACAGAACAAAGAGACCCAGTACTTC. It codes for CATSILGQNKETQYF.

The chain uses TRBV29-1 and TRBJ2-7; 7 bases are a match to TRBD1. CDR1 is SQVTM and CDR2 is ANQGSEA in the germline V gene. The ends lost 5 bases at V and 2 bases at J; junction bases unmatched: 3. This CDR3 has 12 residues. DNA of the CDR3: TGCAGCGTTCAGGACAGGACCTACGAGCAGTACTTC. This codes for CSVQDRTYEQYF.

This clonotype was observed a handful of times. This chain connects TRBV12-3 or TRBV12-4 to TRBJ2-3, with 8 bases aligning to TRBD2. The CDR3 spans 14 residues. The V and J ends lost 4 bases and 5 bases, in that order; junction bases with no gene match: 5. CDR3 DNA: TGTGCCAGCAGTTCGGGGGGGGGACGAGATACGCAGTATTTT. Protein product: CASSSGGGRDTQYF.

This clonotype has just a few counts. The genes are TRBV10-3 and TRBJ2-7; tentative D call: TRBD2 (6 bases). V lost 10 bases, J lost 3 bases, and 13 bases lay in between. The CDR3 has 12 residues. Per the germline V gene, CDR1 is ENHRY and CDR2 is SYGVKD. CDR3 DNA: TGTGCCACCGGGGGAGACAGCTACGAGCAGTACTTC. Protein product: CATGGDSYEQYF.

The rearrangement uses TRBV20-1 and TRBJ1-2; no firm D call. With 0 bases removed from V and 2 bases from J, the gap between germline ends came to 7 bases. The CDR3 covers 13 residues. Germline CDR1 and CDR2: DFQATT and SNEGSKA (reference sequence). The CDR3 coding sequence is TGCAGTGCTAGAGATTTGTCGAACTATGGCTACACCTTC. Amino acid sequence: CSARDLSNYGYTF.

The table lists this clonotype with many counts. The chain has TRBV28 and TRBJ2-5, with TRBD2 identical over 12 bases. Germline CDR1 and CDR2: MDHEN and SYDVKM. V was pared by 4 bases and J by 2 bases, with 2 bases of the junction left unmatched. CDR3 length: 15 amino acids. CDR3 in DNA: TGTGCCAGCAGTTGGACTAGCGGGGCACAAGAGACCCAGTACTTC. Translation: CASSWTSGAQETQYF.

This clonotype was counted between two and nine times. This sequence joins TRBV5-1 and TRBJ1-5; TRBD1 might be the D (6 bases). The CDR3 is 14 amino acids. Trimming took off 3 bases at V and 8 bases at J, with 15 bases between the two ends. Looked up from germline, CDR1 is SGHRS and CDR2 is YFSETQ. CDR3 in DNA: TGCGCCAGCAGCTCGGACAGTTCTCATGAGCCCCAGCATTTT. It yields the protein CASSSDSSHEPQHF.

This clonotype has more than one count but fewer than ten. J is TRBJ2-7 and V is TRBV7-2; tentative D call: TRBD2 (6 bases). Trimming left V 6 bases short and J 1 base short, with 19 bases between. The CDR3 consists of 16 residues. The V gene's germline CDR1 is SGHTA and CDR2 FQGNSA. CDR3 in amino acids: CASRASRGLTSYEQYF. The CDR3, as DNA: TGTGCCAGCAGGGCCAGCCGGGGACTCACGTCCTACGAGCAGTACTTC.